Listed below are T cell receptor beta chains from one sample, sequenced in a study of graft-versus-host responses after intestinal transplantation. TCRdb keeps only in-frame clones here, not all; method: immunoSEQ multiplex PCR. The profile covers about 54,000 clones, with 91% appearing a single time and about 6% taken by the ten largest. This material consisted of PBMCs, taken roughly 95 weeks after intestinal transplant. These TCRs come from a human patient who received an intestinal transplant, so some T cells may come from the graft donor. Both conserved end residues are part of each CDR3. The D gene is left open where the match is weak. Where a row states a size, it is once, few, many or the class of an expanded clone; other rows omit it.

V	D	size	J	CDR3	DNA
TRBV6-1	-	-	TRBJ1-5	CASSADRHSNQPQHF	TGTGCCAGCAGTGCCGACAGGCATAGCAATCAGCCCCAGCATTTT
TRBV19	-	-	TRBJ1-2	CASSPGVGCGYTF	TGTGCCAGTAGCCCTGGGGTGGGTTGTGGCTACACCTTC
TRBV25-1	-	-	TRBJ2-3	CASSDPVGTDTQYF	TGTGCCAGCAGTGACCCGGTGGGCACAGATACGCAGTATTTT
TRBV27	-	-	TRBJ1-2	CASSYRDVYGYTF	TGTGCCAGCAGTTACCGGGACGTCTATGGCTACACCTTC
TRBV9	TRBD2	-	TRBJ2-3	CASSPRGVTQYF	TGTGCCAGCAGCCCCCGGGGGGTTACGCAGTATTTT
TRBV10-3	TRBD1	-	TRBJ1-1	CAISTDRVVAEAFF	TGTGCCATCAGCACCGACAGGGTGGTTGCTGAAGCTTTCTTT
TRBV7-9	-	-	TRBJ2-2	CASSTYLLGFGELFF	TGTGCCAGCAGCACCTACCTCCTAGGGTTCGGGGAGCTGTTTTTT
TRBV7-9	TRBD1	-	TRBJ1-6	CASSSSGGSNSPLHF	TGTGCCAGCAGCTCATCAGGGGGTTCAAATTCACCCCTCCACTTT
TRBV4-1	-	-	TRBJ1-5	CASSQAGGGQPQHF	TGCGCCAGCAGCCAGGCGGGCGGAGGTCAGCCCCAGCATTTT
TRBV13	-	-	TRBJ2-1	CASSLTGWRLATDPWYNEQFF	TGTGCCAGCAGCTTAACCGGGTGGCGGCTAGCCACGGACCCCTGGTACAATGAGCAGTTCTTC
TRBV9	-	once	TRBJ2-5	CASTASAGDETQYF	TGTGCCAGCACGGCTTCGGCAGGGGATGAGACCCAGTACTTC
TRBV5-1	TRBD2	-	TRBJ2-1	CASSLDERGVYNEQFF	TGCGCCAGCAGCTTGGACGAGCGGGGGGTTTACAATGAGCAGTTCTTC
TRBV7-9	-	-	TRBJ2-1	CASSLNSWGDEQFF	TGTGCCAGCAGCTTAAATTCATGGGGTGATGAGCAGTTCTTC
TRBV5-1	-	-	TRBJ2-3	CASSLGVLDTQYF	TGCGCCAGCAGCTTGGGGGTCCTAGATACGCAGTATTTT
TRBV10-3	TRBD2	few	TRBJ2-1	CAISELTSGADEQFF	TGTGCCATCAGTGAGTTGACTAGCGGGGCGGATGAGCAGTTCTTC
TRBV18	-	-	TRBJ1-5	CASSGSNQPQHF	TGTGCCAGCTCTGGTAGCAATCAGCCCCAGCATTTT
TRBV4-1	TRBD1	-	TRBJ2-2	CASSRTGAGELFF	TGCGCCAGCAGCCGTACAGGGGCAGGGGAGCTGTTTTTT
TRBV5-4	-	-	TRBJ1-6	CASSPEPSSYNSPLHF	TGTGCCAGCAGCCCGGAGCCTAGCTCCTATAATTCACCCCTCCACTTT
TRBV5-1	-	-	TRBJ1-2	CASSLSTTYGYTF	TGCGCCAGCAGCTTGTCCACTACCTATGGCTACACCTTC
TRBV11-3	-	-	TRBJ2-7	CASSSGSYEQYF	TGTGCCAGCAGCTCTGGTTCTTACGAGCAGTACTTC
TRBV9	-	-	TRBJ2-7	CASSVATGPTYEQYF	TGTGCCAGCAGCGTAGCTACGGGACCGACCTACGAGCAGTACTTC
TRBV6-5	TRBD1	-	TRBJ1-1	CASSPDRGPTEAFF	TGTGCCAGCAGCCCGGACAGGGGGCCCACTGAAGCTTTCTTT
TRBV5-5	-	-	TRBJ2-7	CASSLAQGPYEQYF	TGTGCCAGCAGCTTGGCTCAGGGCCCCTACGAGCAGTACTTC
TRBV19	-	few	TRBJ1-6	CASSSGQKTLHF	TGTGCCAGTAGTTCCGGACAGAAAACCCTCCACTTT
TRBV6-4	TRBD2	-	TRBJ2-2	CASKETSGGLNTGELFF	TGTGCCAGCAAGGAGACTAGCGGGGGCCTAAACACCGGGGAGCTGTTTTTT
TRBV4-2	-	-	TRBJ2-7	CASSQDGSLARRYEQYF	TGTGCCAGCAGCCAAGATGGTAGTCTAGCGCGAAGATACGAGCAGTACTTC
TRBV27	TRBD1	-	TRBJ1-5	CASGPGQGSYQPQHF	TGTGCCAGCGGACCGGGACAGGGCTCCTATCAGCCCCAGCATTTT
TRBV2	-	-	TRBJ1-2	CASSGTYYGYTF	TGTGCCAGTTCCGGGACTTACTATGGCTACACCTTC
TRBV18	TRBD1	-	TRBJ1-1	CASSQYTGDTEAFF	TGTGCCAGCTCACAATATACAGGGGACACTGAAGCTTTCTTT
TRBV7-9	-	-	TRBJ1-4	CASSPPTGMGEKLFF	TGTGCCAGCAGCCCCCCAACAGGGATGGGTGAAAAACTGTTTTTT
TRBV28	-	-	TRBJ2-5	CASSLSREIAYQETQYF	TGTGCCAGCAGTTTGTCCAGGGAGATCGCGTACCAAGAGACCCAGTACTTC
TRBV11-2	TRBD1	-	TRBJ2-4	CASSVGTGGKNIRYF	TGTGCCAGCAGCGTTGGGACAGGGGGTAAAAACATTCGGTACTTC
TRBV7-2	-	-	TRBJ2-7	CASSSSTDPIYYEQYF	TGTGCCAGCAGCAGTTCGACAGATCCTATTTACTACGAGCAGTACTTC